One T cell receptor beta chain is described in this entry. Its target is not known. Germline assignment: CDR1 LNHNV and CDR2 YYDKDF (reference sequence). The V gene end was trimmed by 0 bases and the J gene end by 4 bases; junction bases not matched to a gene: 5. The CDR3 spans 15 residues. The sample is drawn from a study of blood T cells in healthy people across ages. Study observations and caveats: With age, beta diversity per million T cells declined roughly linearly, significantly by over 35. With naive T cell percentage, TCR beta diversity showed a strong correlation. Investigators viewed diversity estimates from one million T cells as underestimates, the study reported.

Using a J-beta primer mix together with a sample-barcoded 5' primer, a second PCR was run for roughly 6 to 11 cycles. TCRdb ran MiXCR on the 5' RACE reads and lists one entry per CDR3 protein. The sample carries approximately 730,000 distinct CDR3 sequences, about 55% recorded once. The TCR was taken from an elderly man in good health. The sample was blood. This rearrangement joins TRBV15 to TRBJ1-2, with 7 bases matching TRBD1. Here the CDR3 DNA reads TGTGCCACCAGCAGAGATCAGGGGGGGGGCTATGGCTACACCTTC. Its translation is CATSRDQGGGYGYTF.